Listed below are T cell receptor beta chains from one sample, sequenced in a study of shared clonotypes between healthy human individuals. Sequencing used immunoSEQ multiplex PCR; TCRdb keeps in-frame clones, though not all of them. The data hold 2 million to 2.5 million clones, with roughly 93% observed a single time. Sequenced sample: naive CD4+ T cells from PBMCs. The receptors shown here come from a man between 18 and 35 years old in good health. Some clones in this sample may be carry-over from other donors' samples. The CDR3 runs from the conserved cysteine through the conserved F or W. A D gene is named only where the DNA matches it firmly. Clone size is stated in some rows and not others, as once, few, many or a class when expanded.

size: NA; J: TRBJ1-2; D: NA; V: TRBV27; CDR3: CASGRAVNYGYTF; DNA: TGTGCCAGCGGCCGGGCGGTTAACTATGGCTACACCTTC
size: NA; J: TRBJ2-2; D: TRBD2; V: TRBV5-1; CDR3: CASSLTSGINTGELFF; DNA: TGCGCCAGCAGCTTGACTAGCGGGATAAACACCGGGGAGCTGTTTTTT
size: NA; J: TRBJ2-7; D: NA; V: TRBV7-2; CDR3: CASSIGPLGEQYF; DNA: TGTGCCAGCAGCATCGGGCCCCTGGGGGAGCAGTACTTC
size: NA; J: TRBJ2-5; D: NA; V: TRBV2; CDR3: CASSEGNQETQYF; DNA: TGTGCCAGCAGTGAAGGAAACCAAGAGACCCAGTACTTC
size: NA; J: TRBJ2-2; D: NA; V: TRBV19; CDR3: CASSIVTAMNTGELFF; DNA: TGTGCCAGTAGTATTGTTACTGCCATGAACACCGGGGAGCTGTTTTTT
size: NA; J: TRBJ2-7; D: TRBD2; V: TRBV30; CDR3: CACASGLAASYEQYF; DNA: TGTGCCTGTGCTTCGGGACTAGCGGCCTCCTACGAGCAGTACTTC
size: NA; J: TRBJ2-1; D: TRBD2; V: TRBV5-6; CDR3: CASRGTTYNEQFF; DNA: TGTGCCAGCAGAGGGACTACGTACAATGAGCAGTTCTTC
size: NA; J: TRBJ1-1; D: NA; V: TRBV14; CDR3: CASSFPVGRGGWTEAFF; DNA: TGTGCCAGCAGCTTCCCGGTGGGACGGGGAGGATGGACTGAAGCTTTCTTT
size: once; J: TRBJ1-4; D: NA; V: TRBV6-5; CDR3: CASSYSWGNGEKLFF; DNA: TGTGCCAGCAGTTACTCCTGGGGCAACGGGGAAAAACTGTTTTTT
size: NA; J: TRBJ1-5; D: TRBD1; V: TRBV28; CDR3: CASSFSDRGRSNQPQHF; DNA: TGTGCCAGCAGTTTCTCGGACAGGGGTAGGAGCAATCAGCCCCAGCATTTT
size: NA; J: TRBJ2-4; D: NA; V: TRBV4-1; CDR3: CASSQDPNPTGLFGAKNIQYF; DNA: TGCGCCAGCAGCCAAGATCCGAATCCCACAGGGTTATTCGGGGCCAAAAACATTCAGTACTTC